The clone carrying this T cell receptor beta chain has more than one count but fewer than ten. TCRdb's copy holds only in-frame clones and misses some; the assay was immunoSEQ multiplex PCR. The sample shows more than 5,000 clones, about 87% of them seen only once. These data originate in a study of T cell responses to AZD1222 COVID-19 vaccine. This receptor was taken from an adult who received the AZD1222 COVID-19 vaccine. The source material was peripheral blood, sampled 28 days after the second AZD1222 dose.

The chain's CDR3 is CASSLMRARVGYTF. CDR3 DNA: TGTGCCAGCAGCTTAATGAGGGCACGAGTTGGCTACACCTTC. V gene TRBV7-9 combines with J gene TRBJ1-2; D unresolved. The germline V gene encodes CDR1 SEHNR and CDR2 FQNEAQ (reference sequence). The germline V and J ends were trimmed by 2 bases and 7 bases, with 14 bases remaining between them. There are 14 residues in the CDR3.